The text below deals with one T cell receptor (beta chain). Produced via immunoSEQ multiplex PCR; TCRdb's table is partial and in-frame only. The table has 230,000 or so clones, about 88% seen once; the top ten hold approximately 6.6%. This entry is derived from a study of blood T cell repertoires in COVID-19. Residents of 24 US areas, aged roughly 18 to 90 years, made up the participants. Assignment of participants to cohorts was predicated upon participant-reported clinical history. Contact with a PCR-confirmed or clinician-diagnosed COVID-19 case occurred within 2 weeks of entry. Sequenced input: PBMCs or T cells enriched from blood (not recorded which). The TCR comes from a woman in her fifties or sixties who had been exposed to COVID-19.

CDR3 residues: CASSPTGTGLRSYEQYF. CDR3 sequence (DNA): TGTGCCAGCAGCCCTACCGGGACAGGGCTTAGGTCCTACGAGCAGTACTTC. The gene calls are TRBV28 and TRBJ2-7, with 9 bases aligning to TRBD1. This CDR3 has 17 residues. Per germline, CDR1 MDHEN and CDR2 SYDVKM. Trimming removed 6 bases from V and 1 base from J; junction bases left unmatched: 13.